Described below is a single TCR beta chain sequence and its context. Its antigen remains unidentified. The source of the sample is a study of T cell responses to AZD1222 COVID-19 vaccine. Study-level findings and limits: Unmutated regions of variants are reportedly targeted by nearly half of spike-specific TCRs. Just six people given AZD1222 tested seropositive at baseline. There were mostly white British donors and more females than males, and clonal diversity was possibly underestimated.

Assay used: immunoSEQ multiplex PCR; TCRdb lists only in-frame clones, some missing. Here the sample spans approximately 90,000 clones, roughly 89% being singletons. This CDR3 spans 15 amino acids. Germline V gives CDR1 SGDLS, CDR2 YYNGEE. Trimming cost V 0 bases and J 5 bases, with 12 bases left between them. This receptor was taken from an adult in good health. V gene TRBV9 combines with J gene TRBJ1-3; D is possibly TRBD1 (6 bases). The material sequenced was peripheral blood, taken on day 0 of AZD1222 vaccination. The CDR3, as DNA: TGTGCCAGCAGCGTAGCTACAGGGCTAAGAAACACCATATATTTT. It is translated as CASSVATGLRNTIYF.